Below are 9 T cell receptor beta chains sequenced from a single sample in a study of beta chain features in type 1 diabetes. TCRB transcripts that were expressed got sequenced, as all of the isolated RNA had been reverse transcribed. Some clones are missing from TCRdb's copy, which holds only in-frame ones; the method was immunoSEQ multiplex PCR. There are about 250,000 clones in the sample; about a tenth occur only once, and more than 0.015% lies in the top ten. Broader study findings: Among all four CD4+ subsets, Type 1 diabetes patients had TCRB CDR3s that were moderately but significantly shorter.

These receptors' antigens are unknown. The sequenced material came from naive CD4+ T cells from blood. The receptors were gathered from a man aged 25-40 years with type 1 diabetes.

CDR3 amino acids: CASSRQRLTGGSSPLHF. CDR3 bases: TGCGCCAGCAGCCGACAGAGGCTAACAGGGGGGAGTTCACCCCTCCACTTT. The rearrangement links TRBV4-1 to TRBJ1-6, with TRBD1 identical over 8 bases. Germline CDR1 and CDR2: MGHRA and YSYEKL. Trimming removed 4 bases from V and 9 bases from J; junction bases left unmatched: 14. The CDR3 length is 17 residues.

The V and J genes are TRBV5-1 and TRBJ2-1, with a possible D match to TRBD1 (7 bases). Germline CDR1 reads SGHRS; CDR2 reads YFSETQ. V lost 0 bases to trimming and J lost 9 bases, with 13 bases between them. The CDR3 length is 14 residues. CDR3 nucleotide sequence: TGCGCCAGCAGCTTGGGTGGACAGGAGGGTGAGCAGTTCTTC. It yields the protein CASSLGGQEGEQFF.

Only a few counts were recorded for this clone. This sequence joins TRBV5-4 and TRBJ2-2; 9 positions match TRBD2. CDR3 length equals 15 residues. Looked up from germline, CDR1 is SGHNT and CDR2 is YYREEE (reference sequence). V was pared by 4 bases and J by 5 bases, with 6 bases of the junction left unmatched. CDR3 sequence: CASSGGTSTTGELFF. CDR3 coding DNA: TGTGCCAGCAGCGGCGGGACTAGCACTACCGGGGAGCTGTTTTTT.

This chain joins TRBV14 and TRBJ1-1; 9 nucleotides align to TRBD1. This CDR3 contains 13 residues. Unmatched junction bases numbered 7, after V lost 4 bases and J lost 10 bases. CDR1 SGHDN and CDR2 FVKESK come from the germline V gene. The CDR3 bases are TGTGCCAGCAGCCCCCGGGACAGGGTCGGAGCTTTCTTT. Amino acid sequence: CASSPRDRVGAFF.

This clone was seen more than once but under ten times. The chain combines TRBV5-1 with TRBJ2-3; D gene unclear. CDR1 is SGHRS, CDR2 YFSETQ, per germline. V lost 1 base and J lost 6, with 9 bases in between. CDR3 length: 13 amino acids. CDR3 DNA: TGCGCCAGCAGCTTGACCCCCGGGGATACGCAGTATTTT. As protein: CASSLTPGDTQYF.

The rearrangement uses TRBV19 and TRBJ2-3; D unclear. Trimming stripped 5 bases from V and 1 base from J, with 7 bases between. The CDR3 length is 13 residues. Germline loops: CDR1 LNHDA, CDR2 SQIVND (reference sequence). CDR3 amino acids: CASSHTGTDTQYF. Written as DNA, the CDR3 is TGTGCCAGTAGTCACACAGGCACAGATACGCAGTATTTT.

The CDR3 is CASSPQGAPPNEQFF. In DNA, the CDR3 is TGTGCCAGCAGTCCACAGGGGGCGCCCCCCAATGAGCAGTTCTTC. The chain employs TRBV2 and TRBJ2-1, with TRBD1 matching over 9 bases. The length of the CDR3 is 15 residues. Germline V gene sequence: CDR1 SNHLY, CDR2 FYNNEI. Trimming at V came to 5 bases and at J to 6 bases, leaving 8 bases not matched to a gene. Together with reference TRBV2 and TRBJ2-1, the CDR3 gives the full variable domain: EPEVTQTPSHQVTQMGQEVILRCVPISNHLYFYWYRQILGQKVEFLVSFYNNEISEKSEIFDDQFSVERPDGSNFTLKIRSTKLEDSAMYFCASSPQGAPPNEQFFGPGTRLTVL.

The genes are TRBV7-9 and TRBJ2-5, with 8 positions matching TRBD2. Germline CDR1 and CDR2: SEHNR and FQNEAQ (reference sequence). There are 16 residues in the CDR3. Trimming took 5 bases from V and 7 from J; bases not matched to a gene: 15. The CDR3: CASSPSDRAAGGTQYF. CDR3 sequence (DNA): TGTGCCAGCAGCCCCTCGGACCGGGCTGCGGGGGGGACCCAGTACTTC.

This clone was counted between two and nine times. The chain links TRBV2 to TRBJ2-7; 7 positions match TRBD1. The CDR3 is 14 residues long. Germline loops: CDR1 SNHLY, CDR2 FYNNEI. The trim removed 6 bases at V and 2 bases at J, leaving 7 bases unmatched. CDR3 protein: CASRYGTDTYEQYF. As DNA, the CDR3 is TGTGCCAGCAGGTACGGGACAGACACCTACGAGCAGTACTTC.